Described below is a single T cell receptor (beta chain) sequence and its context. Its specificity is unknown. The data stem from a study of identical twins. General observations from the study: Among beta out-of-frame sequences, excess sharing between twins appeared weaker. High-abundance cord blood beta clonotypes had fewer insertions; memory repertoires showed none.

A template switching step contributed a universal primer site, while unique molecular identifiers were present in the cDNA. TCRdb itself ran the 5' RACE reads through MiXCR, one entry per CDR3 protein. The table lists some 250,000 distinct CDR3 sequences, approximately 11% of them singletons. The CDR3 has 16 amino acids. Losses at the gene ends were 2 bases for V and 0 bases for J; bases not matched to a gene: 2. Germline CDR1 and CDR2: SGHVS and FQNEAQ. These data were likewise used in another study, on yellow fever vaccine responses in identical twins. That report adds: Reportedly, the response of twins' T cells to the vaccine seemed partly convergent, partly personalized.

The TCR originated in a woman between 18 and 30 years old in good health. V is TRBV7-8 and J is TRBJ2-4; TRBD1 agrees at 9 bases. The sequenced material came from memory (CD45RO+) T cells sorted from blood. CDR3 sequence: CASSLRTGVAKNIQYF. DNA for the CDR3: TGTGCCAGCAGCTTACGGACAGGGGTAGCCAAAAACATTCAGTACTTC.